This passage covers 31 T cell receptor beta chains from one sample sequenced in a study of B cell selection in AIRE deficiency. Sorted regulatory T cells were CD4-positive, CD25-high and CD127-low or negative. Assay: immunoSEQ multiplex PCR; the TCRdb copy retains only in-frame clones and omits some. The sample yields 2,500 to 3,500 clones, about 78% seen once. The sample consisted of Tregs sorted from PBMCs. These receptors originate from a human donor with AIRE deficiency.

The genes are TRBV27 and TRBJ1-6; no reliable D call. The germline V gene has CDR1 MNHEY and CDR2 SMNVEV (reference sequence). The V end was cut by 5 bases, the J end by 7 bases, with 12 bases between. This CDR3 region has 14 residues. CDR3 region: CASSRYGENSPLHF. The CDR3 DNA reads TGTGCCAGCAGTAGATACGGCGAAAATTCACCCCTCCACTTT.

CDR3 sequence (DNA): TGTGCCAGCAGCTTGGGGCCGCAAAGAAACAATCAGCCCCAGCATTTT. It yields the protein CASSLGPQRNNQPQHF. This sequence joins TRBV5-4 and TRBJ1-5; D unresolved. The CDR3 is 16 residues long. Trimming took off 0 bases at V and 3 bases at J, with 13 bases between the two ends. Per the germline V gene, CDR1 is SGHNT and CDR2 is YYREEE (reference sequence).

The chain has TRBV10-3 and TRBJ1-2; TRBD1 matches at 10 bases. Germline-derived CDR1 and CDR2 are ENHRY and SYGVKD. V was clipped by 3 bases and J by 3 bases; unmatched bases: 1. The CDR3 consists of 14 residues. The CDR3 loop reads CAISDGQGDYGYTF. CDR3 nucleotide sequence: TGTGCCATCAGTGATGGACAGGGGGACTATGGCTACACCTTC.

The chain uses TRBV12-5 and TRBJ1-1; D unclear. Trimming cost V 7 bases and J 2 bases, with 11 bases left between them. The CDR3 covers 13 residues. Germline V gene data show CDR1 as LGHNT and CDR2 as FRNRAP. The chain's CDR3 is CASASGPNTEAFF. CDR3 nucleotides: TGTGCTAGTGCCTCCGGGCCTAACACTGAAGCTTTCTTT. The complete variable domain, with remaining parts taken from reference TRBV12-5 and TRBJ1-1, reads DARVTQTPRHKVTEMGQEVTMRCQPILGHNTVFWYRQTMMQGLELLAYFRNRAPLDDSGMPKDRFSAEMPDATLATLKIQPSEPRDSAVYFCASASGPNTEAFFGQGTRLTVV.

In nucleotides, the CDR3 is TGTGCCAGCAGTCTAGGGGGATCCCAGCATTTT. Encoded protein: CASSLGGSQHF. The V call is TRBV2, the J call TRBJ1-5, with D possibly matching TRBD1 (6 bases). Per germline, CDR1 SNHLY and CDR2 FYNNEI. V shed 5 bases and J shed 11 bases, with 10 bases lying between them. The CDR3 spans 11 residues. Full variable domain (remainder filled in from reference TRBV2 and TRBJ1-5): EPEVTQTPSHQVTQMGQEVILRCVPISNHLYFYWYRQILGQKVEFLVSFYNNEISEKSEIFDDQFSVERPDGSNFTLKIRSTKLEDSAMYFCASSLGGSQHFGDGTRLSIL.

This rearrangement joins TRBV28 to TRBJ2-7; D gene ambiguous. Germline assignment: CDR1 MDHEN and CDR2 SYDVKM. Trimming removed 5 bases at V and 2 bases at J, with 10 bases between. This CDR3 is built from 13 residues. The CDR3 DNA is TGTGCCAGCAGTAGGATACTGCCCTACGAGCAGTACTTC. Its translation: CASSRILPYEQYF. The full variable domain, rest sourced from reference TRBV28 and TRBJ2-7, is DVKVTQSSRYLVKRTGEKVFLECVQDMDHENMFWYRQDPGLGLRLIYFSYDVKMKEKGDIPEGYSVSREKKERFSLILESASTNQTSMYLCASSRILPYEQYFGPGTRLTVT.

The chain links TRBV9 to TRBJ2-2; 10 nucleotides align to TRBD2. The CDR3 is made up of 16 amino acids. Germline V gene data show CDR1 as SGDLS and CDR2 as YYNGEE. J was trimmed by 1 base and V by 4 bases; bases with no gene match: 4. CDR3 sequence reads: CASSLGLAVNTGELFF. CDR3 bases: TGTGCCAGCAGCTTAGGACTAGCGGTGAACACCGGGGAGCTGTTTTTT.

This clone occurred a few times. This chain connects TRBV5-4 to TRBJ1-1, with D unclear. Germline CDR1 SGHNT, CDR2 YYREEE (reference sequence). The V gene lost 2 bases and the J gene lost 1 base, with 9 bases spanning the gap. The CDR3 totals 14 residues. CDR3 sequence (DNA): TGTGCCAGCAGCTTTTCAACAGCGAACACTGAAGCTTTCTTT. This sequence encodes CASSFSTANTEAFF.

The chain combines TRBV21-1 with TRBJ2-7. TRBV21-1 is recorded as a pseudogene. The CDR3 covers 10 residues. The CDR3 DNA reads as TGTGCCAGCAGCAATTACGAGCAGTACTTC. It yields the protein CASSNYEQYF.

The chain has TRBV11-3 and TRBJ2-3; D is possibly TRBD2 (5 bases). CDR1 SGHNT and CDR2 YENEEA come from the germline V gene. The CDR3 has 15 amino acids. V gave up 5 bases and J gave up 2 bases, with 14 bases separating them. The DNA of the CDR3 is TGTGCCAGCAGCCGGGGTATGGGGAACACAGATACGCAGTATTTT. It translates to CASSRGMGNTDTQYF.

The chain links TRBV7-9 to TRBJ1-5, with D unclear. CDR3 length: 13 amino acids. Germline CDR1 SEHNR, CDR2 FQNEAQ (reference sequence). Trimming removed 1 base at V and 7 bases at J, with 8 bases between. The CDR3 DNA is TGTGCCAGCAGCTTAGGGCTGGGGCAGCCCCAGCATTTT. This encodes CASSLGLGQPQHF. Full variable domain (missing parts from reference TRBV7-9 and TRBJ1-5): DTGVSQNPRHKITKRGQNVTFRCDPISEHNRLYWYRQTLGQGPEFLTYFQNEAQLEKSRLLSDRFSAERPKGSFSTLEIQRTEQGDSAMYLCASSLGLGQPQHFGDGTRLSIL.

The CDR3, as DNA: TGTGCCAGCAGCCAAATTAGCGGGTGGAGGTTAAGTGAGCAGTTCTTC. Amino acid sequence: CASSQISGWRLSEQFF. The V and J genes are TRBV14 and TRBJ2-1, with 7 bases aligning to TRBD2. Germline loops: CDR1 SGHDN, CDR2 FVKESK. CDR3 size: 16 residues. Trimming at V came to 2 bases and at J to 9 bases, leaving 13 bases not matched to a gene.

This clone was counted once. This chain links TRBV7-9 with TRBJ2-1; TRBD1 might be the D (6 bases). Deletions cut 3 bases from V and 9 bases from J, with 15 bases between. The CDR3 consists of 14 residues. The germline gives CDR1 SEHNR, CDR2 FQNEAQ (reference sequence). The DNA of the CDR3 is TGTGCCAGCAGCTTCCAACGGGACATCATTGAGCAGTTCTTC. This translates into CASSFQRDIIEQFF.

The CDR3 DNA reads TGTGCCAGCAGCTTAGACAGGGGTTCACCCCTCCACTTT. This encodes CASSLDRGSPLHF. The chain combines TRBV11-3 with TRBJ1-6; a possible D gene is TRBD1 (6 bases). The length of the CDR3 is 13 residues. Trimming took off 0 bases at V and 9 bases at J, with 6 bases between the two ends. Germline V gene lookup returns CDR1 SGHNT and CDR2 YENEEA.

The sample holds a few counts of this clone. The chain recombines TRBV11-2 with TRBJ1-1; TRBD1 might be the D (5 bases). Trimming shortened V by 5 bases and J by 0 bases, and 13 bases separated the two germline ends. The CDR3 length is 15 residues. Per germline, CDR1 SGHAT and CDR2 FQNNGV. The CDR3 protein is CASSKGHLLNTEAFF. As DNA, the CDR3 is TGTGCCAGCAGCAAGGGGCACCTCCTGAACACTGAAGCTTTCTTT. Full variable domain (rest looked up from reference TRBV11-2 and TRBJ1-1): EAGVAQSPRYKIIEKRQSVAFWCNPISGHATLYWYQQILGQGPKLLIQFQNNGVVDDSQLPKDRFSAERLKGVDSTLKIQPAKLEDSAVYLCASSKGHLLNTEAFFGQGTRLTVV.

The chain has TRBV6-1 and TRBJ2-3; TRBD2 is a possible D gene (6 bases). This CDR3 region has 15 residues. V was shortened by 2 bases and J by 4 bases, with 13 bases between the two germline ends. Germline V gene sequence: CDR1 MNHNS, CDR2 SASEGT. The CDR3 DNA is TGTGCCAGCAGTGAACGCGGGATCGGGTCAGATACGCAGTATTTT. Its protein product is CASSERGIGSDTQYF.

The rearrangement links TRBV2 to TRBJ2-3, with 9 bases aligning to TRBD2. V trimming: 3 bases; J trimming: 4 bases; junction bases outside the gene matches: 5. Germline CDR1 reads SNHLY; CDR2 reads FYNNEI. The CDR3 runs 15 residues. CDR3 loop: CASSDGGRAPDTQYF. The CDR3 bases are TGTGCCAGCAGTGATGGCGGGAGGGCCCCAGATACGCAGTATTTT.

The chain joins TRBV5-8 to TRBJ2-3; 7 bases match TRBD1. CDR1 is SGHTS, CDR2 YDEGEE, per germline. J gave up 2 bases and V 4 bases, and 4 bases lay outside the gene matches. This CDR3 spans 14 amino acids. CDR3 bases: TGTGCCAGCAGCGGGGACAGCCACACAGATACGCAGTATTTT. Residues: CASSGDSHTDTQYF. Full variable domain (missing parts from reference TRBV5-8 and TRBJ2-3): EAGVTQSPTHLIKTRGQQATLRCSPISGHTSVYWYQQALGLGLQFLLWYDEGEERNRGNFPPRFSGRQFPNYSSELNVNALELEDSALYLCASSGDSHTDTQYFGPGTRLTVL.

The chain couples TRBV6-6 to TRBJ2-7, with TRBD2 matching over 9 bases. The CDR3 spans 15 residues. V shed 4 bases, J shed 7 bases, and the junction held 11 bases outside the gene matches. The germline V gene encodes CDR1 MNHNY and CDR2 SVGAGI (reference sequence). Here the CDR3 DNA reads TGTGCCAGCAGTTTACCAGGCGCGGGAGGGCGGGAGCAGTACTTC. It yields the protein CASSLPGAGGREQYF.

This chain uses TRBV11-2 with TRBJ1-1; weak D call: TRBD1 (5 bases). The CDR3 runs to 12 residues. Germline V lookup: CDR1 SGHAT, CDR2 FQNNGV. Trimming removed 3 bases from V and 8 bases from J, with 10 bases in between. The CDR3 is CASSFEWGEAFF. The CDR3, as DNA: TGTGCCAGCAGCTTTGAATGGGGGGAAGCTTTCTTT.

This clone appeared a few times. This chain connects TRBV19 to TRBJ1-1, with 8 bases lining up with TRBD1. Trimming took 8 bases from V and 1 from J; bases not matched to a gene: 0. Germline CDR1 LNHDA, CDR2 SQIVND (reference sequence). The CDR3 contains 12 residues. CDR3 nucleotides: TGTGCCAGTGGACAGGGGAACACTGAAGCTTTCTTT. Translating it yields CASGQGNTEAFF.

This chain connects TRBV14 to TRBJ2-3; D is undetermined. Trimming took 1 base from V and 4 from J, leaving 9 bases between them. Germline V gene sequence: CDR1 SGHDN, CDR2 FVKESK. The CDR3 is 14 amino acids. The DNA for the CDR3 is TGTGCCAGCAGCCAAGGGGGTAGATCAGATACGCAGTATTTT. Translation: CASSQGGRSDTQYF.

Only a few counts were recorded for this clone. This chain connects TRBV18 to TRBJ1-5, with no clear D. Germline V gene lookup returns CDR1 KGHSH and CDR2 LQKENI. The ends were cut back, 3 bases at V and 7 bases at J, with 16 bases in the middle. This CDR3 region has 15 residues. The CDR3 spells CASSPRVSEWQPQHF. The CDR3 coding sequence is TGTGCCAGCTCACCCCGGGTGTCGGAGTGGCAGCCCCAGCATTTT. The variable domain in full, completed from reference TRBV18 and TRBJ1-5, reads NAGVMQNPRHLVRRRGQEARLRCSPMKGHSHVYWYRQLPEEGLKFMVYLQKENIIDESGMPKERFSAEFPKEGPSILRIQQVVRGDSAAYFCASSPRVSEWQPQHFGDGTRLSIL.

This chain connects TRBV27 to TRBJ2-3, with TRBD1 matching over 10 bases. This CDR3 has 14 residues. The V and J ends lost 5 bases and 5 bases, in that order; junction bases with no gene match: 4. From germline, CDR1 is MNHEY and CDR2 SMNVEV (reference sequence). CDR3 protein: CASSRQGAGDTQYF. The CDR3 DNA reads as TGTGCCAGCAGTAGACAGGGGGCGGGAGATACGCAGTATTTT.

A word on this clone: An end of the junction differs from the germline gene, which may be a read error. The chain uses TRBV27 and TRBJ2-5, with 8 bases fitting TRBD2. The CDR3 contains 15 residues. CDR1 MNHEY and CDR2 SMNVEV come from the germline V gene (reference sequence). Here the CDR3 DNA reads TGTGCCAGCAGTACTCTAGCGGGCCTCCAAGAGGCCCAGTACTTC. The encoded protein is CASSTLAGLQEAQYF.

The chain joins TRBV25-1 to TRBJ1-4, with D possibly TRBD1 on 6 matching bases. The CDR3 sequence is 14 residues long. The germline V gene has CDR1 MGHDK and CDR2 SYGVNS. With 6 bases removed from V and 8 bases from J, the gap between germline ends came to 16 bases. The CDR3 DNA sequence: TGTGCCAGCAGCCACAACGGGGGCTACGAAAAACTGTTTTTT. As protein: CASSHNGGYEKLFF.

Written as DNA, the CDR3 is TGTGCCAGCAGGTCCCCAGGGGGAGAGACCCAGTACTTC. It specifies CASRSPGGETQYF. The chain is built from TRBV6-5 and TRBJ2-5; 7 nucleotides align to TRBD1. J gave up 4 bases and V 6 bases, and 5 bases lay outside the gene matches. This CDR3 has 13 residues. Germline-derived CDR1 and CDR2 are MNHEY and SVGAGI.

The V gene is TRBV5-1, the J gene TRBJ1-2; D gene uncertain. Looked up from germline, CDR1 is SGHRS and CDR2 is YFSETQ. The CDR3 totals 13 residues. With 4 bases removed from V and 3 bases from J, the gap between germline ends came to 10 bases. The CDR3 region has the DNA TGCGCCAGCAGCCCAGGACCGGACTATGGCTACACCTTC. It encodes CASSPGPDYGYTF.

The V and J genes are TRBV5-6 and TRBJ1-4; D remains unclear. Trimming removed 0 bases from V and 8 bases from J, with 11 bases in between. This CDR3 spans 14 amino acids. Germline V gene lookup returns CDR1 SGHDT and CDR2 YYEEEE. The CDR3 DNA sequence: TGTGCCAGCAGCTTGGAGGCAGTTCGGGAAAAACTGTTTTTT. It codes for CASSLEAVREKLFF.

The gene calls are TRBV29-1 and TRBJ2-3; 9 nucleotides agree with TRBD2. This CDR3 has 15 residues. The V and J ends lost 8 bases and 2 bases, in that order; junction bases with no gene match: 11. The germline V gene has CDR1 SQVTM and CDR2 ANQGSEA. CDR3 residues: CSIRGASGNTDTQYF. The CDR3 nucleotides read TGCAGCATTCGTGGGGCTAGCGGGAACACAGATACGCAGTATTTT.

This rearrangement joins TRBV7-6 to TRBJ2-7; D uncertain. Germline values: CDR1 SGHVS, CDR2 FNYEAQ. The CDR3 has 13 amino acids. V dropped 0 bases and J dropped 5 bases, with 8 bases sitting between them. The CDR3, as DNA: TGTGCCAGCAGCTTAGCTCGCGGACACGAGCAGTACTTC. Its translation: CASSLARGHEQYF.